The rows below give T cell receptor beta chains drawn from one sample of a study of cytomegalovirus exposure and HLA in healthy donors. The repertoire was sequenced with immunoSEQ multiplex PCR; TCRdb's copy has only in-frame clones and lacks some. The top ten hold 2.5% to 3.5% of the sample, which has around 130,000 clones, 65% to 90% seen once. Sequenced: PBMCs. Every receptor here comes from a woman aged 18-35 years in good health and CMV-seropositive. Both conserved end residues are part of each CDR3. D genes are given only for firm matches. Size is omitted from some rows. Given values are once, few, many or a class for expanded clones.

abundance | j_gene | v_gene | d_gene | CDR3aa | CDR3nt
NA | TRBJ1-4 | TRBV18 | NA | CASSPTETAPSEKLFF | TGTGCCAGCTCACCCACCGAGACAGCCCCGAGCGAAAAACTGTTTTTT
NA | TRBJ2-5 | TRBV4-2 | TRBD2 | CASSTLAGEYQETQYF | TGTGCCAGCAGCACCCTAGCGGGGGAGTACCAAGAGACCCAGTACTTC
NA | TRBJ1-2 | TRBV4-2 | NA | CASSREEDNYGYTF | TGTGCCAGCAGCCGAGAAGAGGATAACTATGGCTACACCTTC
NA | TRBJ2-7 | TRBV7-9 | TRBD1 | CASSRWGQNYEQYF | TGTGCCAGCAGCCGTTGGGGACAGAATTACGAGCAGTACTTC
NA | TRBJ2-6 | TRBV5-4 | NA | CASSGGFGADVLTF | TGTGCCAGCAGCGGAGGGTTTGGGGCCGACGTCCTGACTTTC
NA | TRBJ1-2 | TRBV6-1 | NA | CASSEAGDYYGYTF | TGTGCCAGCAGTGAAGCGGGGGACTACTATGGCTACACCTTC
NA | TRBJ2-3 | TRBV6-4 | TRBD2 | CASSEGSSGGTGTQYF | TGTGCCAGCAGTGAGGGGTCTAGCGGGGGAACAGGTACGCAGTATTTT
NA | TRBJ2-1 | TRBV7-3 | TRBD2 | CASSSTRLAGGLYEQFF | TGTGCCAGCAGCTCCACCCGACTAGCGGGGGGGCTCTATGAGCAGTTCTTC
few | TRBJ2-3 | TRBV7-9 | TRBD2 | CASSHPMGGGLDTQYF | TGTGCCAGCAGCCACCCGATGGGGGGGGGTCTAGATACGCAGTATTTT
NA | TRBJ1-5 | TRBV30 | NA | CAWNVEGQPQHF | TGTGCCTGGAATGTAGAGGGTCAGCCCCAGCATTTT
NA | TRBJ2-6 | TRBV4-1 | TRBD1 | CASSFGTAGANVLTF | TGCGCCAGCAGCTTTGGGACAGCTGGGGCCAACGTCCTGACTTTC
NA | TRBJ2-2 | TRBV4-1 | NA | CASSLGRGNTGELFF | TGCGCCAGCAGCCTAGGGAGAGGGAACACCGGGGAGCTGTTTTTT
NA | TRBJ1-3 | TRBV5-1 | NA | CASSLGETSGNTIYF | TGCGCCAGCAGCTTGGGAGAGACTTCTGGAAACACCATATATTTT
NA | TRBJ2-7 | TRBV4-2 | NA | CASSQLGGGDSSYEQYF | TGTGCCAGCAGCCAATTGGGAGGAGGCGATAGCTCCTACGAGCAGTACTTC
NA | TRBJ2-5 | TRBV10-3 | TRBD1 | CAISEPGGRQETQYF | TGTGCCATCAGTGAGCCAGGGGGAAGACAAGAGACCCAGTACTTC
NA | TRBJ2-3 | TRBV4-2 | TRBD2 | CASSPGTSGGAGTDTQYF | TGTGCCAGCAGCCCCGGGACTAGCGGGGGGGCTGGCACAGATACGCAGTATTTT
NA | TRBJ1-6 | TRBV19 | TRBD1 | CASQTGGNSPLHF | TGTGCCAGCCAAACAGGGGGTAATTCACCCCTCCACTTT
NA | TRBJ1-6 | TRBV2 | NA | CASSDISPLHF | TGTGCCAGCAGTGATATCTCACCCCTCCACTTT
NA | TRBJ2-7 | TRBV19 | TRBD2 | CASSISLGLRPSYEQYF | TGTGCCAGTAGTATTTCTCTGGGACTACGACCTTCCTACGAGCAGTACTTC
NA | TRBJ2-2 | TRBV7-6 | NA | CASSLGTATAWLFF | TGTGCCAGCAGCTTAGGGACAGCGACCGCGTGGCTGTTTTTT
NA | TRBJ2-1 | TRBV29-1 | TRBD2 | CSVEVTSGIYNEQFF | TGCAGCGTTGAAGTCACTAGCGGAATCTACAATGAGCAGTTCTTC
NA | TRBJ1-2 | TRBV7-9 | NA | CASSFPSGYGYTF | TGTGCCAGCAGCTTCCCGTCGGGGTATGGCTACACCTTC
NA | TRBJ2-6 | TRBV7-9 | NA | CASSFWLSGANVLTF | TGTGCCAGCAGCTTCTGGCTCTCTGGGGCCAACGTCCTGACTTTC
NA | TRBJ2-7 | TRBV7-9 | TRBD1 | CASSPRDRAEEQYF | TGTGCCAGCAGCCCTAGGGACAGGGCTGAGGAGCAGTACTTC
NA | TRBJ2-3 | TRBV7-9 | NA | CASSFESFSTDTQYF | TGTGCCAGCAGCTTCGAGTCCTTTAGCACAGATACGCAGTATTTT
NA | TRBJ1-5 | TRBV4-1 | NA | CASSPESDQPQHF | TGCGCCAGCAGCCCAGAGTCCGATCAGCCCCAGCATTTT
NA | TRBJ1-1 | TRBV19 | NA | CASSIVFSNTEAFF | TGTGCCAGTAGTATAGTCTTTAGCAACACTGAAGCTTTCTTT
NA | TRBJ2-7 | TRBV4-2 | TRBD2 | CASSQDRRGGNDEQYF | TGTGCCAGCAGCCAAGATCGACGGGGGGGCAACGACGAGCAGTACTTC
NA | TRBJ2-2 | TRBV6-6 | NA | CASRGLLITGELFF | TGTGCCAGCAGAGGACTGTTGATCACCGGGGAGCTGTTTTTT
NA | TRBJ2-3 | TRBV6-6 | TRBD2 | CASSQERGGRDTQYF | TGTGCCAGCAGTCAAGAGCGGGGGGGGCGGGATACGCAGTATTTT
NA | TRBJ1-1 | TRBV4-1 | NA | CASSQGGPSNTEAFF | TGCGCCAGCAGCCAGGGGGGACCATCGAACACTGAAGCTTTCTTT
NA | TRBJ1-6 | TRBV10-1 | NA | CASSDDMRNSPLHF | TGCGCCAGCAGTGACGACATGAGAAATTCACCCCTCCACTTT
NA | TRBJ2-1 | TRBV11-2 | TRBD2 | CASSLTSGGANEQFF | TGTGCCAGCAGCTTGACTAGCGGGGGGGCTAATGAGCAGTTCTTC
NA | TRBJ1-1 | TRBV29-1 | NA | CSVDQGQRGTEAFF | TGCAGCGTTGACCAAGGACAGCGGGGTACTGAAGCTTTCTTT
NA | TRBJ1-4 | TRBV28 | NA | CASSPWPGGNPNEKLFF | TGTGCCAGCAGTCCGTGGCCTGGCGGGAATCCTAATGAAAAACTGTTTTTT
few | TRBJ2-7 | TRBV23-1 | NA | CASSRARTCPGEQYF | TGCGCCAGCAGTCGGGCGCGAACCTGCCCTGGCGAGCAGTACTTC
NA | TRBJ2-7 | TRBV20-1 | NA | CSATTGYEQYF | TGCAGTGCCACTACAGGGTACGAGCAGTACTTC
NA | TRBJ2-3 | TRBV10-3 | NA | CAISDLVATSAAKLDTQYF | TGTGCCATCAGTGATTTAGTGGCGACGAGCGCGGCGAAGTTGGATACGCAGTATTTT
NA | TRBJ2-7 | TRBV6-5 | NA | CASSYSIGGEQYF | TGTGCCAGCAGTTACTCGATCGGGGGTGAGCAGTACTTC
NA | TRBJ1-2 | TRBV29-1 | TRBD1 | CSVEGQEANGYTF | TGCAGCGTTGAGGGACAGGAGGCCAATGGCTACACCTTC
few | TRBJ2-7 | TRBV6-5 | TRBD1 | CASRSGQGDEQYF | TGTGCCAGCAGGTCGGGACAGGGTGACGAGCAGTACTTC
NA | TRBJ1-5 | TRBV25-1 | NA | CASSESTEDSNQPQHF | TGTGCCAGCAGTGAATCGACAGAAGATAGCAATCAGCCCCAGCATTTT
NA | TRBJ1-1 | TRBV15 | TRBD1 | CATSIHRGTEAFF | TGTGCCACCAGCATTCACAGGGGGACTGAAGCTTTCTTT
NA | TRBJ2-6 | TRBV5-4 | TRBD1 | CASSLAVGQGTGSGANVLTF | TGTGCCAGCAGCTTGGCCGTTGGACAGGGCACCGGCTCTGGGGCCAACGTCCTGACTTTC
once | TRBJ2-7 | TRBV6-1 | NA | CASSATGTRTNPYEQCF | TGTGCCAGCAGTGCCACCGGGACACGGACAAACCCCTACGAGCAGTGCTTC
NA | TRBJ2-7 | TRBV2 | NA | CASSSTDRDSYEQYF | TGTGCCAGCAGTAGCACCGACAGAGACTCCTACGAGCAGTACTTC
NA | TRBJ2-2 | TRBV19 | TRBD2 | CASIGPKPGLALSGELFF | TGTGCCAGTATTGGTCCAAAACCGGGACTAGCTTTGTCCGGGGAGCTGTTTTTT
NA | TRBJ1-6 | TRBV6-1 | NA | CASSEARQGYSPLHF | TGTGCCAGCAGTGAAGCGAGGCAGGGGTATTCACCCCTCCACTTT
NA | TRBJ1-5 | TRBV19 | NA | CASSIVGGPNYF | TGTGCCAGTAGTATAGTTGGCGGCCCCAACTATTTT
NA | TRBJ2-7 | TRBV29-1 | NA | CSGTSTTYEQYF | TGCAGCGGGACAAGTACCACCTACGAGCAGTACTTC
NA | TRBJ1-5 | TRBV6-1 | NA | CASNQNQPQHF | TGTGCCAGCAACCAGAATCAGCCCCAGCATTTT
once | TRBJ2-7 | TRBV2 | NA | CASLYSEGGVDSYEQYF | TGTGCCAGCTTATATTCTGAGGGTGGGGTTGATTCCTACGAGCAGTACTTC